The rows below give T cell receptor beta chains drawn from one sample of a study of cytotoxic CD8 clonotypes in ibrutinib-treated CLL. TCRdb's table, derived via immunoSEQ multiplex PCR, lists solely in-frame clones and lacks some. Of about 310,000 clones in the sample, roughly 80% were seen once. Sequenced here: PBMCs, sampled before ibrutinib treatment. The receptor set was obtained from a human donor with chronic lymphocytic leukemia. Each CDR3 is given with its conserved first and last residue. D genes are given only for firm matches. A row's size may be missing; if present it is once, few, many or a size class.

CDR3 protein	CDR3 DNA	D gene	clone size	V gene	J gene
CASSLRGEGTDTQYF	TGTGCCAGCAGTCTTAGAGGAGAGGGCACAGATACGCAGTATTTT	NA	NA	TRBV6-5	TRBJ2-3
CASSLLGTADEKLFF	TGTGCCAGCAGTTTACTCGGGACGGCCGATGAAAAACTGTTTTTT	NA	few	TRBV28	TRBJ1-4
CASSLQQGTYEQYF	TGTGCCAGCAGCCTGCAACAGGGTACCTACGAGCAGTACTTC	NA	NA	TRBV4-2	TRBJ2-7
CASSPGLAPNTEAFF	TGTGCCAGCAGTCCGGGGCTAGCTCCGAACACTGAAGCTTTCTTT	NA	NA	TRBV11-2	TRBJ1-1
CASSLGSTTGLYGYTF	TGTGCCAGCAGCTTAGGATCGACGACAGGCCTCTATGGCTACACCTTC	NA	NA	TRBV7-6	TRBJ1-2
CASSLCLPGQGCEDTQYF	TGTGCCAGCAGCTTATGTCTCCCAGGACAAGGGTGTGAAGATACGCAGTATTTT	NA	once	TRBV7-8	TRBJ2-3
CASSSKIAGSHTGELFF	TGTGCCAGCAGTTCGAAAATAGCGGGAAGTCACACCGGGGAGCTGTTTTTT	TRBD2	NA	TRBV27	TRBJ2-2
CASSLVTLAGGEQYF	TGTGCCAGCAGCTTAGTTACGCTAGCGGGAGGCGAGCAGTACTTC	TRBD2	NA	TRBV7-2	TRBJ2-7
CSAPAGDGYTF	TGCAGTGCTCCCGCGGGAGATGGCTACACCTTC	NA	few	TRBV20-1	TRBJ1-2
CASSQGPITDTQYF	TGTGCCAGCAGCCAAGGCCCTATAACAGATACGCAGTATTTT	NA	NA	TRBV13	TRBJ2-3
CASSQTGALNQPQHF	TGTGCCAGCAGCCAAACAGGGGCCTTGAATCAGCCCCAGCATTTT	TRBD1	NA	TRBV6-5	TRBJ1-5
CASSLAALAEETQYF	TGCGCCAGCAGCTTGGCCGCCCTAGCTGAAGAGACCCAGTACTTC	NA	NA	TRBV5-1	TRBJ2-5
CAWRNRDRSYEQYF	TGTGCCTGGAGGAACCGGGACAGGTCCTACGAGCAGTACTTC	TRBD1	NA	TRBV30	TRBJ2-7
CASSPSSGSGLEQFF	TGTGCCAGCAGCCCCAGTTCCGGTAGCGGGCTTGAGCAGTTCTTC	TRBD2	once	TRBV9	TRBJ2-1
CASSETGFQETQYF	TGCGCCAGCAGTGAGACAGGTTTTCAAGAGACCCAGTACTTC	NA	NA	TRBV10-2	TRBJ2-5
CASSPGKRGRQETQYF	TGTGCCAGCAGCCCTGGTAAGAGGGGTCGGCAAGAGACCCAGTACTTC	NA	NA	TRBV28	TRBJ2-5
CASSHRQGSSDTQYF	TGTGCCAGCAGTCACAGACAGGGATCCTCAGATACGCAGTATTTT	TRBD1	once	TRBV4-2	TRBJ2-3
CASSQEAGQGWYEQYF	TGCGCCAGCAGCCAAGAGGCGGGACAGGGCTGGTACGAGCAGTACTTC	TRBD1	few	TRBV4-3	TRBJ2-7
CASSLGQGGNYGYTF	TGTGCCAGCAGTTTAGGCCAGGGGGGTAACTATGGCTACACCTTC	TRBD1	NA	TRBV27	TRBJ1-2
CASSPQGLGGTDTQYF	TGTGCCAGCAGCCCCCAGGGACTAGGCGGCACAGATACGCAGTATTTT	TRBD2	NA	TRBV11-2	TRBJ2-3
CASSGRGASEAFF	TGTGCCAGCAGTGGGCGGGGGGCATCTGAAGCTTTCTTT	NA	NA	TRBV25-1	TRBJ1-1
CAWSVWGSSYEQYF	TGTGCCTGGAGTGTATGGGGGAGCTCCTACGAGCAGTACTTC	NA	NA	TRBV30	TRBJ2-7
CASSLASGLAGTEQFF	TGCGCCAGCAGCTTGGCTTCGGGACTAGCGGGAACTGAGCAGTTCTTC	TRBD2	few	TRBV5-1	TRBJ2-1
CASSVGSTGEQYF	TGTGCCAGCAGCGTAGGGAGTACGGGCGAGCAGTACTTC	NA	NA	TRBV9	TRBJ2-7
CASSLRNSGANVLTF	TGCGCCAGCAGCTTGCGCAACTCTGGGGCCAACGTCCTGACTTTC	NA	NA	TRBV5-1	TRBJ2-6
CAWRRGLTTPYEQYF	TGTGCCTGGAGGAGGGGGCTAACCACCCCCTACGAGCAGTACTTC	TRBD1	NA	TRBV30	TRBJ2-7
CAWSTGHIRPGQETQYF	TGTGCCTGGTCGACAGGCCACATTCGACCGGGACAAGAGACCCAGTACTTC	NA	NA	TRBV30	TRBJ2-5